Below are 8 T cell receptor beta chains sequenced from a single sample in a study of blood T cell repertoires in COVID-19. Libraries were prepared by immunoSEQ multiplex PCR; TCRdb keeps only in-frame clonotypes and omits some of them. The table shows under 150,000 clones, with 60% to 85% occurring only once. Sequencing was done on a sample of peripheral blood. The receptors shown here come from an elderly woman with active or convalescent COVID-19.

The rearrangement uses TRBV12-5 and TRBJ1-5; D not certain. Germline CDR1 LGHNT, CDR2 FRNRAP. Trimming pared 7 bases from V and 6 bases from J, leaving 13 bases between. The CDR3 has 13 residues. CDR3 residues: CASALDSRQPQHF. The CDR3 bases are TGTGCTAGTGCCCTAGATTCGCGTCAGCCCCAGCATTTT. The whole variable domain, filled in from reference TRBV12-5 and TRBJ1-5, reads DARVTQTPRHKVTEMGQEVTMRCQPILGHNTVFWYRQTMMQGLELLAYFRNRAPLDDSGMPKDRFSAEMPDATLATLKIQPSEPRDSAVYFCASALDSRQPQHFGDGTRLSIL.

This clone has just a few counts. The chain combines TRBV4-2 with TRBJ1-2, with D maybe TRBD1 (5 bases). The CDR3 totals 15 residues. Germline CDR1 is LGHNA and CDR2 is YNFKEQ. Trimming shortened V by 0 bases and J by 4 bases, and 12 bases separated the two germline ends. The CDR3 DNA follows: TGTGCCAGCAGCCAAGATGCCAGGGCAGTCTATGGCTACACCTTC. Residues: CASSQDARAVYGYTF.

V gene TRBV30 combines with J gene TRBJ1-5, with 8 bases fitting TRBD1. Losses at the gene ends were 0 bases for V and 2 bases for J; bases not matched to a gene: 3. The CDR3 is 15 residues long. Germline-derived CDR1 and CDR2 are GTSNPN and SVGIG (reference sequence). This CDR3 reads CAWSVGQGRNQPQHF. Written as DNA, the CDR3 is TGTGCCTGGAGTGTAGGACAGGGTCGCAATCAGCCCCAGCATTTT.

The V call is TRBV18, the J call TRBJ1-4; D not certain. V was cut by 3 bases and J by 1 base, with 9 bases left in between. CDR3 length: 15 residues. Germline values: CDR1 KGHSH, CDR2 LQKENI. CDR3 coding DNA: TGTGCCAGCTCACCCCGAGGGAGAACTAATGAAAAACTGTTTTTT. Its protein is CASSPRGRTNEKLFF.

The rearrangement uses TRBV4-3 and TRBJ2-2; a weak D match, TRBD2 (7 bases). The CDR3 is 17 amino acids. Trimming pared 4 bases from V and 4 bases from J, leaving 19 bases between. CDR1 is LGHNA and CDR2 is YSLEER in the germline V gene. In nucleotides, the CDR3 is TGCGCCAGCAGCCCCTCCGGGCGGGGGCGTTTCACCGGGGAGCTGTTTTTT. Translated, it gives CASSPSGRGRFTGELFF.

The J gene is TRBJ2-7, the V gene TRBV6-6, with 8 bases that match TRBD1. CDR1 is MNHNY and CDR2 is SVGAGI in the germline V gene (reference sequence). The CDR3 is 13 residues long. The V gene end was trimmed by 6 bases and the J gene end by 6 bases; junction bases not matched to a gene: 7. The CDR3, as DNA: TGTGCCAGCAGGACAGGGGAAGTAGCCGAGCAGTACTTC. This gives the protein CASRTGEVAEQYF.

The V gene is TRBV5-4, the J gene TRBJ1-1; D is uncertain. This CDR3 is built from 14 residues. V dropped 2 bases and J dropped 0 bases, with 8 bases sitting between them. Germline values: CDR1 SGHNT, CDR2 YYREEE (reference sequence). CDR3 bases: TGTGCCAGCAGCTTAGCTGCCGTGAACACTGAAGCTTTCTTT. This codes for CASSLAAVNTEAFF. The entire variable domain, with the rest obtained from reference TRBV5-4 and TRBJ1-1, is as follows: ETGVTQSPTHLIKTRGQQVTLRCSSQSGHNTVSWYQQALGQGPQFIFQYYREEENGRGNFPPRFSGLQFPNYSSELNVNALELDDSALYLCASSLAAVNTEAFFGQGTRLTVV.

This clone was seen more than once but under ten times. V gene TRBV2 combines with J gene TRBJ2-5; D not certain. The V end was cut by 4 bases, the J end by 1 base, with 7 bases between. Germline V gene sequence: CDR1 SNHLY, CDR2 FYNNEI. The CDR3 extends over 13 amino acids. CDR3 DNA: TGTGCCAGCAGTGGTTTACTCCAAGAGACCCAGTACTTC. It encodes CASSGLLQETQYF. Variable domain in full (rest from reference TRBV2 and TRBJ2-5): EPEVTQTPSHQVTQMGQEVILRCVPISNHLYFYWYRQILGQKVEFLVSFYNNEISEKSEIFDDQFSVERPDGSNFTLKIRSTKLEDSAMYFCASSGLLQETQYFGPGTRLLVL.